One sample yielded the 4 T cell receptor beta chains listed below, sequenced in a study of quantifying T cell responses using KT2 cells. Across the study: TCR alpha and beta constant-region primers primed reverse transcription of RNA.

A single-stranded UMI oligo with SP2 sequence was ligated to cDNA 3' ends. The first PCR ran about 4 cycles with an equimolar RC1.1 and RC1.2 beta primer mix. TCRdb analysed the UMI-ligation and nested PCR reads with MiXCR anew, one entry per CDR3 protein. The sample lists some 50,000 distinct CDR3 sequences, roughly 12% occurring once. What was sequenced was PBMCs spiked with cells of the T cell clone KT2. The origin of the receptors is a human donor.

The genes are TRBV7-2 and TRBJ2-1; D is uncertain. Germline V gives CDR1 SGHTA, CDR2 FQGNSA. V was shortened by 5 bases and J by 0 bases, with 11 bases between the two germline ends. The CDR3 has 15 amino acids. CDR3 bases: TGTGCCAGCAGCGAAAACTTAAGCTCCTACAATGAGCAGTTCTTC. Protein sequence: CASSENLSSYNEQFF. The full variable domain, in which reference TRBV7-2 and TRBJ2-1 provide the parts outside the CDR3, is GAGVSQSPSNKVTEKGKDVELRCDPISGHTALYWYRQSLGQGLEFLIYFQGNSAPDKSGLPSDRFSAERTGGSVSTLTIQRTQQEDSAVYLCASSENLSSYNEQFFGPGTRLTVL.

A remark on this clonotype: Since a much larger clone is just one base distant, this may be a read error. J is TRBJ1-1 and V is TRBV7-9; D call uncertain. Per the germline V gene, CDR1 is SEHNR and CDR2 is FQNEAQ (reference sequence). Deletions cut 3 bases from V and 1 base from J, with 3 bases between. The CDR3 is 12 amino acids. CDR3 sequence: CASSFQNTEAFF. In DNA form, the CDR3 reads TGTGCCAGCAGCTTTCAGAACACTGAAGCTTTCTTT.

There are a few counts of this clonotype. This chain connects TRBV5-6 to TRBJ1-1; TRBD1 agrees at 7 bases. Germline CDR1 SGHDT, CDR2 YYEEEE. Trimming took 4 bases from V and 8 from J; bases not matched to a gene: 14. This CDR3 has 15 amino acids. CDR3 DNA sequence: TGTGCCAGCAGCCGACAGGGCAGTGAATTAGTAGAAGCTTTCTTT. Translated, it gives CASSRQGSELVEAFF.

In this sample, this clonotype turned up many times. The CDR3 DNA reads TGCGCCAGCAGCCTATCACCTCTGGGCGGGGCCAACGTCCTGACTTTC. Its translation is CASSLSPLGGANVLTF. The chain combines TRBV5-1 with TRBJ2-6, with D unclear. The CDR3 runs to 16 residues. With 4 bases removed from V and 4 bases from J, the gap between germline ends came to 15 bases. Germline values: CDR1 SGHRS, CDR2 YFSETQ.